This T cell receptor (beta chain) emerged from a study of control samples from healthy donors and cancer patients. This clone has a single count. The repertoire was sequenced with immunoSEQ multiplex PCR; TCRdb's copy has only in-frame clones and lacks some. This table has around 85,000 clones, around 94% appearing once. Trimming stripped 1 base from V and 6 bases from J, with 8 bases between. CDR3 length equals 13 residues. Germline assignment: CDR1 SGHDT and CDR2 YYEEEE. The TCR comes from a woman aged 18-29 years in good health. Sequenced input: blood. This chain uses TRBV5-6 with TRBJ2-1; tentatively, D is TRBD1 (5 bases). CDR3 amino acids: CASSLRGPNEQFF. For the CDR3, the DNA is TGTGCCAGCAGCTTGAGGGGCCCCAATGAGCAGTTCTTC. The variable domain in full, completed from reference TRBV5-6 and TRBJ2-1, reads DAGVTQSPTHLIKTRGQQVTLRCSPKSGHDTVSWYQQALGQGPQFIFQYYEEEERQRGNFPDRFSGHQFPNYSSELNVNALLLGDSALYLCASSLRGPNEQFFGPGTRLTVL.